This T cell receptor beta chain is drawn from a study of vaccination effects on CD4 cells after COVID-19. Across the study: The vaccine given was either BNT162b2 or mRNA-1273, in two doses.

A remark on this clone: Its target is unknown.

Clones were sequenced by immunoSEQ multiplex PCR, and TCRdb holds only the in-frame ones, with some missing. The sample has about 45,000 clones; around 79% are singletons. V was shortened by 0 bases and J by 1 base, with 9 bases between the two germline ends. The CDR3 spans 15 residues. CDR1 and CDR2 (germline): SGDLS, YYNGEE. CD4+ T cells specific for antigen were expanded with viral peptide pools by the ViraFEST assay before sequencing. Following a 10-day culture, CD4+ T cells were purified. Their SARS-CoV-2 infection, verified by PCR, occurred between March and December 2020. Every well housed roughly 2.1 million PBMC, which grew in culture alongside 10 IU/ml IL-2 and roughly 9.8 ug/ml peptides. Fresh IL-2-containing medium replaced half the medium on days 3 and 7.

The TCR originated in a human donor who had a prior SARS-CoV-2 infection. The chain recombines TRBV9 with TRBJ2-3; D not certain. Sequenced material: CD4+ T cells from PBMCs cultured with a peptide pool, taken before COVID-19 vaccination. DNA for the CDR3: TGTGCCAGCAGCGTAGTACCCCAGGGCACAGATACGCAGTATTTT. Its translation is CASSVVPQGTDTQYF.